Listed below are T cell receptor beta chains from one sample, sequenced in a study of identical twins. TCRdb analysed the 5' RACE reads with MiXCR anew, one entry per CDR3 protein. Counted here are 570,000 or so distinct CDR3 sequences, 9.6% occurring once; the ten biggest clones make up around 3.2%. The sample also formed part of further work on yellow fever vaccine responses in identical twins.

The sequencing input was PBMCs. The receptors derive from a woman between 18 and 29 years old in good health. Both conserved end residues are part of each CDR3. D genes are given only for firm matches. Part of the rows lack a size; the others show once, few, many or a class for expanded clones.

j_call v_call d_call clone_size cdr3_nt cdr3_aa
TRBJ2-1 TRBV29-1 NA few TGCAGCGTTGATCCTGGAGGGTACAATGAGCAGTTCTTC CSVDPGGYNEQFF
TRBJ1-6 TRBV9 NA many TGTGCCAGCAGCCTTTCGGGTTCCTCCTATAATTCACCCCTCCACTTT CASSLSGSSYNSPLHF
TRBJ2-1 TRBV3-1 TRBD2 NA TGTGCCAGCAGCCACCAGCGGGGGGCCTACAATGAGCAGTTCTTC CASSHQRGAYNEQFF
TRBJ2-7 TRBV6-2/TRBV6-3 TRBD2 few TGTGCCAGCAGTTACTCCTTACGGGAGGGAGAACGGGGCTACGAGCAGTACTTC CASSYSLREGERGYEQYF
TRBJ2-7 TRBV27 TRBD2 few TGTGCCAGCAGTTTCCTACTAGCGGGAGGGCCCTACGAGCAGTACTTC CASSFLLAGGPYEQYF
TRBJ2-2 TRBV20-1 NA NA TGCAGTGCTACACGGGACAAGAACACCGGGGAGCTGTTTTTT CSATRDKNTGELFF
TRBJ1-1 TRBV5-1 NA NA TGCGCCAGCAGCCCTAGACAGGTGAACACTGAAGCTTTCTTT CASSPRQVNTEAFF
TRBJ2-7 TRBV6-2/TRBV6-3 TRBD2 once TGTGCCAGCAGTTACTCTCTAGCGGGAGGGCCGATTTCCTACGAGCAGTACTTC CASSYSLAGGPISYEQYF
TRBJ1-2 TRBV4-3 TRBD1 many TGCGCCAGCAGCCAAGATCTGACAGGGATTCGACCTGGCTACACCTTC CASSQDLTGIRPGYTF
TRBJ2-3 TRBV11-1 NA NA TGTGCCAGCAGCCGTCGGGACGGAACCACAGATACGCAGTATTTT CASSRRDGTTDTQYF
TRBJ2-7 TRBV7-3 TRBD2 many TGTGCCAGCAGCTTAGAGCGGGGGGCAATATACGAGCAGTACTTC CASSLERGAIYEQYF
TRBJ2-2 TRBV29-1 TRBD2 NA TGCAGCGTTGCCTCTGGGACTAGCTACAACACCGGGGAGCTGTTTTTT CSVASGTSYNTGELFF
TRBJ2-5 TRBV4-3 NA NA TGCGCCAGCAGCCAAGCCACTAGTCGTCGGGAGACCCAGTACTTC CASSQATSRRETQYF
TRBJ2-2 TRBV6-1 TRBD2 NA TGTGCCAGCAGTCCGGGACTATCGGGCGGGGAGCTGTTTTTT CASSPGLSGGELFF
TRBJ2-2 TRBV20-1 NA few TGCAGTGCTAGTGGGCCGTGGGACGGGTACACCGGGGAGCTGTTTTTT CSASGPWDGYTGELFF
TRBJ2-2 TRBV7-8 NA few TGTGCCAGCAGCCCAGATAGGGAAGCCGCCGGGGAGCTGTTTTTT CASSPDREAAGELFF
TRBJ2-5 TRBV7-9 TRBD2 NA TGTGCCAGCAGCCCCGGGACTAGCGGGAGCGGAAAAGAGACCCAGTACTTC CASSPGTSGSGKETQYF
TRBJ1-1 TRBV29-1 NA few TGCAGCGTTGAGTCCAGCACTGAAGCTTTCTTT CSVESSTEAFF
TRBJ2-7 TRBV30 NA NA TGTGCCGGCCACAGCTGGCGGGCTAACAACGAGCAGTACTTC CAGHSWRANNEQYF
TRBJ2-3 TRBV15 NA few TGTGCCACCAGCAGAGAGGGGGCAAGCCTCCCGACAGATACGCAGTATTTT CATSREGASLPTDTQYF
TRBJ1-5 TRBV24-1 TRBD1 NA TGTGCCACCAGTGATCAGGGGGCTGGCAATCAGCCCCAGCATTTT CATSDQGAGNQPQHF
TRBJ2-4 TRBV3-1 NA many TGTGCCAGCAGCCTTCAGATTGCCAAAAACATTCAGTACTTC CASSLQIAKNIQYF
TRBJ2-7 TRBV5-5 NA few TGTGCCAGCAGCTTGTGGTCACAGGGCGACTACGAGCAGTACTTC CASSLWSQGDYEQYF
TRBJ2-1 TRBV28 TRBD2 few TGTGCCAGCAGTCCCTGGACTAGCGGGATCCCCCCGAGAAATGAGCAGTTCTTC CASSPWTSGIPPRNEQFF
TRBJ2-1 TRBV6-2/TRBV6-3 NA few TGTGCCAGCAGTTATCGGCGGGAGCAGTTCTTC CASSYRREQFF
TRBJ2-7 TRBV5-1 NA many TGCGCCAGCAGACAAACTATGCTCTCCGAGCAGTACTTC CASRQTMLSEQYF
TRBJ2-7 TRBV12-3/TRBV12-4 NA many TGTGCCAGCAGTTTTTCTGGGGAGTTCAGGGAGCAGTACTTC CASSFSGEFREQYF
TRBJ1-2 TRBV29-1 TRBD1 NA TGCAGCGTTCCAGGGGGCTTAGGCTACACCTTC CSVPGGLGYTF
TRBJ2-3 TRBV11-2 NA NA TGTGCCAGCAGCTTTGCGGGGGCAAGCACAGATACGCAGTATTTT CASSFAGASTDTQYF
TRBJ2-7 TRBV18 TRBD1 NA TGTGCCAGCTCACTTCACCGGGACAGGACCTACGAGCAGTACTTC CASSLHRDRTYEQYF
TRBJ2-5 TRBV3-1 NA many TGTGCCAGCAGCCAAGATTGGGCCAGACAAGAGACCCAGTACTTC CASSQDWARQETQYF
TRBJ2-1 TRBV5-1 TRBD1 many TGCGCCAGCAGTAGGACAGGGGTCTACAATGAGCAGTTCTTC CASSRTGVYNEQFF
TRBJ2-7 TRBV18 NA few TGTGCCAGCTCACCCCCCTCGGGCGTCGGAAACTACGAGCAGTACTTC CASSPPSGVGNYEQYF
TRBJ1-6 TRBV7-3 NA NA TGTGCCAGCAGCGAATCCGCGGGTGGATCACCCCTCCACTTT CASSESAGGSPLHF
TRBJ2-1 TRBV5-1 TRBD2 NA TGCGCCAGCATGCGGGGGGGCTCCTACAATGAGCAGTTCTTC CASMRGGSYNEQFF
TRBJ2-1 TRBV3-1 TRBD2 few TGTGCCAGCAGCCTCGGACTAGCTATGTACAATGAGCAGTTCTTC CASSLGLAMYNEQFF
TRBJ2-2 TRBV10-3 NA many TGTGCCATCAAAGCGGGCGGGGTTGCCACCGGGGAGCTGTTTTTT CAIKAGGVATGELFF
TRBJ2-2 TRBV7-9 NA NA TGTGCCAGCAGCCAATTCGGGAGCGCCGGGGAGCTGTTTTTT CASSQFGSAGELFF
TRBJ2-5 TRBV3-1 NA NA TGTGCCAGCAGTGGGTCCGGGGCCCGGGAGACCCAGTACTTC CASSGSGARETQYF
TRBJ2-1 TRBV5-1 NA NA TGCGCCAGCAAAACAACAGGGTCAGCTGAGCAGTTCTTC CASKTTGSAEQFF
TRBJ2-7 TRBV6-5 TRBD1 NA TGTGCCACCGAGGGGGCAGGCGAGCAGTACTTC CATEGAGEQYF
TRBJ2-7 TRBV20-1 TRBD2 few TGCAGTGCCACGGGACTAGCGTCCTCCTACGAGCAGTACTTC CSATGLASSYEQYF
TRBJ2-3 TRBV6-1 TRBD1 NA TGTGCCAGCAGAACGACAGGGGATCGTGTAGATACGCAGTATTTT CASRTTGDRVDTQYF
TRBJ2-2 TRBV14 TRBD1 few TGTGCCAGCAGCCCACTAAAGGACAGGGGGAGTAGTACCGGGGAGCTGTTTTTT CASSPLKDRGSSTGELFF
TRBJ2-3 TRBV6-1 TRBD2 NA TGTGCCAGCAGCCTACTAGCGGGGGACACAGATACGCAGTATTTT CASSLLAGDTDTQYF